The entry below gives a single T cell receptor (beta chain) sequence along with its context. As yet, its antigen is unknown. The germline CDR1 and CDR2 sequences are SGHDT and YYEEEE. The CDR3 runs to 15 residues. The V end was cut by 4 bases, the J end by 6 bases, with 17 bases between. This record belongs to a study of T-cell memory formation after mild COVID-19. Study in general: Largely, TCR clusters stayed within a single donor.

Study outcomes and limitations: Within pre-infection memory, some responding clones were found, suggesting cross-reactive memory joined. While clones contracting from day 15 to 85 were balanced between CD4 and CD8, later expanders leaned CD4+.

TCRdb passed the 5' RACE reads through MiXCR, listing each CDR3 protein once. The sample has fewer than 700,000 distinct CDR3 sequences; under 20% are singletons. This sequence was found in an adult woman who had mild COVID-19 (a few samples of this study predate the infection). Cell type and time point are not known. Sequencing input: PBMCs or a T cell subset sorted from them (not recorded which). The V gene is TRBV5-6, the J gene TRBJ2-1; either TRBD1 or TRBD2 may fit D (5 bases each). The CDR3 nucleotides read TGTGCCAGCAGCCACGCCGGGACGGGCTCCAATGAGCAGTTCTTC. This codes for CASSHAGTGSNEQFF. Supplemented by reference TRBV5-6 and TRBJ2-1, the full variable domain reads DAGVTQSPTHLIKTRGQQVTLRCSPKSGHDTVSWYQQALGQGPQFIFQYYEEEERQRGNFPDRFSGHQFPNYSSELNVNALLLGDSALYLCASSHAGTGSNEQFFGPGTRLTVL.